These 12 T cell receptor beta chains originate from one sample sequenced in a study of regulatory T cells in long-lasting Graves disease. Arm-PCR of CDR3 regions and iRepertoire HTBI primers were used to build TCR beta libraries. TCRdb analysed the multiplex PCR reads with MiXCR anew, one entry per CDR3 protein. The top ten hold 8.9% of the sample, which has approximately 540,000 distinct CDR3 sequences, around 12% seen once. Time point specified: newly diagnosed GD, antithyroid drugs for less than 3 months. Construction of the TCR library relied on RNA isolated from PBMCs. The same sample was also studied in work on T cells in Graves' hyperthyroidism and ophthalmopathy.

The sample consisted of peripheral blood mononuclear cells (PBMCs), taken at new diagnosis, from a patient treated with antithyroid drugs. The receptors were gathered from a woman between 25 and 40 years old with Graves disease.

This clonotype was counted a few times. V is TRBV6-2 or TRBV6-3 and J is TRBJ2-7; 16 bases map to TRBD2. The ends lost 6 bases at V and 4 bases at J; junction bases unmatched: 12. CDR1 is MNHEY, CDR2 SVGEGT, per germline. The CDR3 length is 18 residues. The CDR3 sequence is CASRRLGTSGRGLYEQYF. The CDR3 DNA follows: TGTGCCAGCAGACGACTCGGGACTAGCGGGAGGGGGTTATACGAGCAGTACTTC.

The chain employs TRBV20-1 and TRBJ2-1; 7 bases fit TRBD1. Germline lookup yields CDR1 DFQATT and CDR2 SNEGSKA (reference sequence). The CDR3 loop spans 16 amino acids. The V gene end was trimmed by 3 bases and the J gene end by 8 bases; junction bases not matched to a gene: 16. The CDR3 region is CSASSPGGAGRDEQFF. DNA for the CDR3: TGCAGTGCTAGTTCACCAGGGGGTGCAGGCCGGGATGAGCAGTTCTTC.

This clonotype has just a few counts. V gene TRBV20-1 combines with J gene TRBJ2-1; 13 bases match TRBD2. Germline CDR1 DFQATT, CDR2 SNEGSKA (reference sequence). J lost 0 bases, V lost 2 bases, and 13 bases had no gene match. This CDR3 comprises 20 residues. This CDR3 reads CSARSYRDRTSGSSYNEQFF. CDR3 sequence (DNA): TGCAGTGCTAGAAGTTATCGGGACAGGACTAGCGGGAGCTCCTACAATGAGCAGTTCTTC.

This clonotype was recorded at least ten times. This sequence joins TRBV2 and TRBJ2-6; 7 bases agree with TRBD1. Per the germline V gene, CDR1 is SNHLY and CDR2 is FYNNEI. The CDR3 length is 14 residues. J lost 8 bases, V lost 8 bases, and 9 bases had no gene match. Here the CDR3 DNA reads TGTGCCAGCCTCCGGGACAGACTTTCCAACGTCCTGACTTTC. Its protein product is CASLRDRLSNVLTF. The variable domain in full, completed from reference TRBV2 and TRBJ2-6, reads EPEVTQTPSHQVTQMGQEVILRCVPISNHLYFYWYRQILGQKVEFLVSFYNNEISEKSEIFDDQFSVERPDGSNFTLKIRSTKLEDSAMYFCASLRDRLSNVLTFGAGSRLTVL.

The V and J genes are TRBV19 and TRBJ1-1; possible D gene TRBD1, 6 bases. From germline, CDR1 is LNHDA and CDR2 SQIVND (reference sequence). This CDR3 has 15 residues. V was cut by 1 base and J by 3 bases, with 12 bases left in between. The CDR3 is CASSIAWGQDTEAFF. As DNA, the CDR3 is TGTGCCAGTAGTATAGCGTGGGGGCAAGACACTGAAGCTTTCTTT. Together with reference TRBV19 and TRBJ1-1, the CDR3 gives the full variable domain: DGGITQSPKYLFRKEGQNVTLSCEQNLNHDAMYWYRQDPGQGLRLIYYSQIVNDFQKGDIAEGYSVSREKKESFPLTVTSAQKNPTAFYLCASSIAWGQDTEAFFGQGTRLTVV.

This clonotype was counted between two and nine times. The CDR3 region has the DNA TGTGCCACCAGCAGGGGGACTAGCGGAGTGGATCAGTACTTC. Amino acid sequence: CATSRGTSGVDQYF. The chain joins TRBV15 to TRBJ2-4, with 11 nucleotides matching TRBD2. In germline, CDR1 is LNHNV, CDR2 YYDKDF (reference sequence). Unmatched junction bases numbered 7, after V lost 3 bases and J lost 12 bases. The CDR3 is 14 residues long.

The rearrangement uses TRBV6-1 and TRBJ1-5, with TRBD1 matching over 7 bases. The CDR3 spans 15 residues. CDR1 MNHNS and CDR2 SASEGT come from the germline V gene. The V and J ends lost 7 bases and 4 bases, in that order; junction bases with no gene match: 10. In nucleotides, the CDR3 is TGTGCCAGCAAGTATCGACAGGGTCTGAATCAGCCCCAGCATTTT. It yields the protein CASKYRQGLNQPQHF.

This clonotype has a count of ten or more. This chain links TRBV6-5 with TRBJ2-2; 11 bases align to TRBD2. J was trimmed by 6 bases and V by 4 bases; bases with no gene match: 1. CDR1 is MNHEY, CDR2 SVGAGI, per germline. This CDR3 spans 14 amino acids. CDR3 bases: TGTGCCAGCAGTTCGGGACTAGCGGCCGGGGAGCTGTTTTTT. Translating it yields CASSSGLAAGELFF.

V gene TRBV4-3 combines with J gene TRBJ2-1; D not resolved. This CDR3 comprises 17 residues. Trimming cost V 0 bases and J 4 bases, with 16 bases left between them. Germline V CDR1 and CDR2: LGHNA, YSLEER. As DNA, the CDR3 is TGCGCCAGCAGCCAAGAAGCCTGGTACGAAGCTTACAATGAGCAGTTCTTC. Amino acids: CASSQEAWYEAYNEQFF.

In this sample, this clonotype turned up a few times. The V gene is TRBV28, the J gene TRBJ1-1, with 7 positions matching TRBD1. The germline V gene has CDR1 MDHEN and CDR2 SYDVKM. The CDR3 has 14 residues. V lost 5 bases to trimming and J lost 6 bases; unmatched junction nucleotides: 9. The CDR3 spells CASSPQGGGAEAFF. The CDR3 DNA reads TGTGCCAGCAGTCCCCAGGGGGGGGGTGCTGAAGCTTTCTTT.

This clonotype was observed at least ten times. The chain combines TRBV20-1 with TRBJ1-5; D is unclear. V gave up 5 bases and J gave up 4 bases, with 18 bases separating them. This CDR3 has 15 residues. CDR1 is DFQATT, CDR2 SNEGSKA, per germline (reference sequence). For the CDR3, the DNA is TGCAGTGCTCAAAGCGGGAGCCAGACTAATCAGCCCCAGCATTTT. Translating it yields CSAQSGSQTNQPQHF.

This clonotype was seen at least ten times. The V gene is TRBV18, the J gene TRBJ1-1; D might be TRBD1 (5 bases). The germline CDR1 and CDR2 sequences are KGHSH and LQKENI. The CDR3 is made up of 14 amino acids. V lost 6 bases, J lost 0 bases, and 11 bases lay in between. The CDR3 DNA is TGTGCCAGCTCCCCGACAGTTATGAACACTGAAGCTTTCTTT. Translation: CASSPTVMNTEAFF.